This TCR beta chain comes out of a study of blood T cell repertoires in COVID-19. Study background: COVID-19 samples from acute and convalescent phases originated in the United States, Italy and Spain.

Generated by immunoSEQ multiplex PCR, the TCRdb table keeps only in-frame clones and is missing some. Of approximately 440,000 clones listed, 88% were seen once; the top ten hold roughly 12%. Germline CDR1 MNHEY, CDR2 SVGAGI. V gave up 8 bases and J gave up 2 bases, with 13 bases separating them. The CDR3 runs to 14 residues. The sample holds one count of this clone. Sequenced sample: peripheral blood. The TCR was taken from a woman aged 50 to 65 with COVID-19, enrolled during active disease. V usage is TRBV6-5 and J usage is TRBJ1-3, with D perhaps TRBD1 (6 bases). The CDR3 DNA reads TGTGCCAGCCTACAGGGAAGTGCTGGAAACACCATATATTTT. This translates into CASLQGSAGNTIYF.